What follows is one T cell receptor (beta chain) and its context. This receptor's antigen is unknown. There are no base qualities to consult, and no much larger clone falls within one base. The immunoSEQ Assay, a bias-controlled multiplex PCR, was used to amplify TCRbeta CDR3 regions from genomic DNA. In the authors' own workflow: The number of nucleated cells in each sample was estimated by amplification of reference gene primers within the assay. To quantify the absolute abundance of each unique TCRbeta CDR3 rearrangement, sequence reads were collapsed and filtered. For each sample, productive Simpson clonality was calculated by taking the square root of Simpson's diversity index across productive rearrangements. TCRdb provides this immuneACCESS table in a form limited to in-frame rearrangements. Some clones are lacking; in checked studies, under half of them reflect an unresolved V gene, and why the rest are absent is not known. For V, J and clone size, that table is used; D and trimming come from the DNA. This sample comprises tens of thousands of clones, approximately 83% of them detected only once. The ten top clones hold roughly a tenth of the sample.

The data originate from a study of blood T cell repertoires in COVID-19 (dated by TCRdb to about 2020). About the investigation overall: Samples covering the acute and convalescent phases of COVID-19 were provided by collaborators in the United States, Italy and Spain. The repertoires were made available in a free public database intended to serve as a resource for research on the immune response to SARS-CoV-2. Subjects who had been exposed to COVID-19, were actively infected with it, or had recovered from it provided the deeply sampled blood TCRbeta repertoires that made up the dataset. The prospective study material was composed of cDNA or gDNA derived from T cells, B-cell-depleted T cells, or PBMCs. Samples were obtained from the ongoing ImmuneRACE study (first 160 participants) and from over a thousand subjects provided by 6 global collaborators. Where HLA class I and class II types were available, the types were taken from metadata supplied by the sample provider, not from assay-based typing. Sample metadata almost always included a de-identified subject ID, COVID-19 status, age in years and sex. General conclusions and limits of the study: How much clinical and demographic metadata was included differed by source and by participant, and the metadata was provided uncurated.

At one collaborating source in Seattle, patients were enrolled during active infection and were followed longitudinally through the course of disease. Each collaborating institution followed its own protocols to collect whole blood in K2EDTA tubes. For TCRbeta analysis, collaborator samples were shipped as frozen whole blood, as isolated PBMCs, or as DNA extracted from either sample type. The CDR3 runs 16 residues from the cysteine to the phenylalanine. Here the CDR3 DNA is all that survives: 48 bases in frame from base 1. The germline V gene (reference sequence) gives CDR1 as MNHEY and CDR2 as SMNVEV. V and J are trimmed by 6 bases and 0 bases, and the gene matches miss 8 bases of the junction.

The V and J genes are TRBV27 and TRBJ2-7; 10 central bases correspond to TRBD2. The sample taken for sequencing was peripheral blood. This TCR came from a man at least 80 years old with COVID-19, enrolled during active disease. The CDR3 has the sequence CASSQMGLALSYEQYF. The nucleotides read TGTGCCAGCAGCCAGATGGGACTAGCGCTCTCCTACGAGCAGTACTTC.